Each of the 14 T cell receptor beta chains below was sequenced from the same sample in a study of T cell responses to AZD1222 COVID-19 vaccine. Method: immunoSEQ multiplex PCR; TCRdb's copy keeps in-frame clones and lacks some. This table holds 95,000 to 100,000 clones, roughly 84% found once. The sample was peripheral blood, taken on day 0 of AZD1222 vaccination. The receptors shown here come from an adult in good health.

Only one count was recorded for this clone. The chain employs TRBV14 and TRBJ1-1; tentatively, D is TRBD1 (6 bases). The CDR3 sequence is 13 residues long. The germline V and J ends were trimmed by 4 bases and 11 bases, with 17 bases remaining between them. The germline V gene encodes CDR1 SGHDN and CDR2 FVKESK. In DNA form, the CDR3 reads TGTGCCAGCAGCCCGTCGAGGAACAGGGAGGCTTTCTTT. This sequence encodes CASSPSRNREAFF.

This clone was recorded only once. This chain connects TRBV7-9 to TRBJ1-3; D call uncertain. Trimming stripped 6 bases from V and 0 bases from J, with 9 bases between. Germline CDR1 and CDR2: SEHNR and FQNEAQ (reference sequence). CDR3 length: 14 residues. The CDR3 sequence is CASRHSYSGNTIYF. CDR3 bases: TGTGCCAGCAGACACAGTTACTCTGGAAACACCATATATTTT.

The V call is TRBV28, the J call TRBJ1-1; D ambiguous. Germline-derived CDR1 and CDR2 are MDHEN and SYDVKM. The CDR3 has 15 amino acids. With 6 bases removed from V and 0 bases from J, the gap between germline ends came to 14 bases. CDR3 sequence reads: CASSLTGDMNTEAFF. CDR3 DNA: TGTGCCAGCAGCCTGACTGGTGACATGAACACTGAAGCTTTCTTT.

The CDR3 coding sequence is TGTGCCAGCAGCTTGGAGACTAGCGGGACGGTGACCTACAATGAGCAGTTCTTC. This codes for CASSLETSGTVTYNEQFF. This chain uses TRBV7-2 with TRBJ2-1; 11 bases agree with TRBD2. The CDR3 contains 18 residues. The V gene's germline CDR1 is SGHTA and CDR2 FQGNSA. The V and J ends lost 3 bases and 2 bases, in that order; junction bases with no gene match: 9.

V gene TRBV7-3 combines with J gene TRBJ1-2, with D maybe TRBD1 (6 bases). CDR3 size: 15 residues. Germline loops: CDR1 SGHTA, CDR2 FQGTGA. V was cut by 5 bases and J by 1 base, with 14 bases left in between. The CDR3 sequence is CASSLDRTSNYGYTF. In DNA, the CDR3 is TGTGCCAGCAGCCTCGACAGGACTAGTAACTATGGCTACACCTTC.

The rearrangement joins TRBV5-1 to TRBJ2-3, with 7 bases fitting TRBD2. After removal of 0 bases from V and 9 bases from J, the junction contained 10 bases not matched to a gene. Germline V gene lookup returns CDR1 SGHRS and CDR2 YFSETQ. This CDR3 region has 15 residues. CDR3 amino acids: CASSLVGGSAVTQYF. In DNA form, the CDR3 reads TGCGCCAGCAGCTTGGTAGGCGGGAGCGCAGTCACGCAGTATTTT. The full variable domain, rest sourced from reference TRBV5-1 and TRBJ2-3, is KAGVTQTPRYLIKTRGQQVTLSCSPISGHRSVSWYQQTPGQGLQFLFEYFSETQRNKGNFPGRFSGRQFSNSRSEMNVSTLELGDSALYLCASSLVGGSAVTQYFGPGTRLTVL.

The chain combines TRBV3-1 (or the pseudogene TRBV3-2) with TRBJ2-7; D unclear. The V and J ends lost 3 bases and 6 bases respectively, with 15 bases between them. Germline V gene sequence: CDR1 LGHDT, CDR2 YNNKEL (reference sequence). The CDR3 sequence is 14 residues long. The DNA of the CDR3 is TGTGCCAGCAGCCAGAAAGGGCCCGCGTTCGAGCAGTACTTC. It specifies CASSQKGPAFEQYF.

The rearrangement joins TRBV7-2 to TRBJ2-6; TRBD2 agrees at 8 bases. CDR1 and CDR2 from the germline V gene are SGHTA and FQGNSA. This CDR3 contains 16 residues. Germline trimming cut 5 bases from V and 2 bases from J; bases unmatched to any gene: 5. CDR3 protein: CASSKTGGAGANVLTF. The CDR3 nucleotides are TGTGCCAGCAGCAAAACCGGGGGGGCTGGGGCCAACGTCCTGACTTTC.

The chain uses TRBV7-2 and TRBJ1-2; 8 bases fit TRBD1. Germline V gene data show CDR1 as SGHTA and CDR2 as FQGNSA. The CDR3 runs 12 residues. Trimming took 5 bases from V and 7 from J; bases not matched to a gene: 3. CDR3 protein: CASSPGTGGYTF. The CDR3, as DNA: TGTGCCAGCAGCCCAGGGACAGGTGGCTACACCTTC.

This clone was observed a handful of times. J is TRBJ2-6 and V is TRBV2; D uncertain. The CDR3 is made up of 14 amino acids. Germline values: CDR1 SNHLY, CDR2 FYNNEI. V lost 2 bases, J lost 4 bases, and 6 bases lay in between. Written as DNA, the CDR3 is TGTGCCAGCAGTGAATGGGCAGGGGCCAACGTCCTGACTTTC. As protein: CASSEWAGANVLTF.

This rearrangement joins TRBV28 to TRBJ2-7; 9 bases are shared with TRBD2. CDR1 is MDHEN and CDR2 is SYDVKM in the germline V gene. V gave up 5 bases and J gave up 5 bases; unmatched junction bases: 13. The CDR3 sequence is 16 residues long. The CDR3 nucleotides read TGTGCCAGCAGTCTTGGTGCGGGGGGGGCGAAGGACGAGCAGTACTTC. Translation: CASSLGAGGAKDEQYF.

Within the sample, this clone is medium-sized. CDR3 in amino acids: CASSRSTGQFPRSYYEQYF. The CDR3 DNA reads TGCGCCAGCAGCCGCTCCACTGGACAATTTCCTCGGTCTTACTACGAGCAGTACTTC. The chain links TRBV4-1 to TRBJ2-7; D is possibly TRBD1 (5 bases). V lost 4 bases and J lost 3, with 28 bases in between. Germline V gene data show CDR1 as MGHRA and CDR2 as YSYEKL. The CDR3 contains 19 residues.

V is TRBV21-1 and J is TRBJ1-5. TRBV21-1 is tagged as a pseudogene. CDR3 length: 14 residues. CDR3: CASSKERGGQPQHF. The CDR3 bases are TGTGCCAGCAGCAAAGAACGGGGTGGGCAGCCCCAGCATTTT.

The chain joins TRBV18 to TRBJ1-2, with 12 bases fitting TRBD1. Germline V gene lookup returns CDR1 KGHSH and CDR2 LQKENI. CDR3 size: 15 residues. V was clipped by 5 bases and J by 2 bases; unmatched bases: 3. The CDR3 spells CASSGTGGPNYGYTF. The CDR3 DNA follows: TGTGCCAGCTCAGGGACAGGGGGCCCCAACTATGGCTACACCTTC.